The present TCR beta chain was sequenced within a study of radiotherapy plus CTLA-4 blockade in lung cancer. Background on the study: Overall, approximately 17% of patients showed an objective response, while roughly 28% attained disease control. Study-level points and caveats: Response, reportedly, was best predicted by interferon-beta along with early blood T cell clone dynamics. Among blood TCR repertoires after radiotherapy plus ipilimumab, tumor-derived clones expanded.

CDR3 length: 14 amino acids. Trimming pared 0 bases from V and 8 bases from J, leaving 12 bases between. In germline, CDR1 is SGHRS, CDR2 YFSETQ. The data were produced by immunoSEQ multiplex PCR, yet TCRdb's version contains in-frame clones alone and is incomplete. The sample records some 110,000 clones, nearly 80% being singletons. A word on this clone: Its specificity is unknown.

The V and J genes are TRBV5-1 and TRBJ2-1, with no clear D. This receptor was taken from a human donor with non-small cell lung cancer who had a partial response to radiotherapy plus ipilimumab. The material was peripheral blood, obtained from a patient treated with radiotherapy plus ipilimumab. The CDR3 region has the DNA TGCGCCAGCAGCTTGGTGCCGGGTATCGATGAGCAGTTCTTC. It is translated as CASSLVPGIDEQFF.